This T cell receptor (beta chain) was captured by sequencing in a study of T cell repertoires in cytomegalovirus infection. TCRdb reprocessed the reads via MiXCR and lists one record per CDR3 protein. The table lists a few hundred thousand distinct CDR3 sequences, about 13% of them singletons, with 8.5% to 10% in the top ten. This clonotype has a count of ten or more. Trimming took 3 bases from V and 5 from J; bases not matched to a gene: 3. Germline V gene lookup returns CDR1 KGHSH and CDR2 LQKENI. This CDR3 region has 14 residues. The chain links TRBV18 to TRBJ2-3; 9 bases are shared with TRBD2. Sequenced material: PBMCs. The TCR sequence derives from a human donor in good health (CMV status not recorded). Some clones in this sample may be carry-over from other donors' samples. CDR3 loop: CASSPSGSGDTQYF. The CDR3 nucleotides read TGTGCCAGCTCACCTAGCGGGAGCGGAGATACGCAGTATTTT.